This record looks at one TCR beta chain sequence and its context. Its binding antigen is unknown. Base qualities are not at hand, and no much larger clone is one base apart. The time point label of this sample denotes: cycle 4 day 1 (C4D1), after less than 7 weeks of nivolumab. All trial patients had relapsed after autologous stem cell transplantation, with cohorts A, B and C differing in prior brentuximab vedotin exposure. CD8+ T cells were purified from thawed PBMCs by magnetic negative selection with a Miltenyi CD8+ T cell isolation kit. A total of about 51 patients with relapsed/refractory classical Hodgkin lymphoma made up the trial cohort, and each patient's best overall response was complete response, partial response or progressive disease. Single-agent nivolumab was administered to trial patients in the multi-cohort phase II CheckMate 205 trial. An independent review committee assessed best overall response using the 2007 International Working Group response criteria. Trial PBMCs were collected just before the start of nivolumab (C1D1) and during therapy at cycle 2 day 1 and cycle 4 day 1. Peripheral blood was collected in 8 mL Vacutainer Cell Preparation Tubes, from which PBMCs were isolated by centrifugation and then cryopreserved. Purified CD4+ and CD8+ fractions were prepared only for cases with an additional available PBMC sample. On LS columns in a quadroMACS separator, the magnetically labelled cells were depleted, and the flow-through was collected as the purified fraction.

The record originates from a study of PD-1 blockade in classical Hodgkin lymphoma (dated by TCRdb to 2018 to 2021). Background on the whole study: Nivolumab dosing was 3 mg/kg intravenously every 2 weeks, continuing until either disease progression or unacceptable toxicity. The study used TCR beta sequencing and CyTOF to define a peripheral blood immune signature of response to PD-1 blockade in classical Hodgkin lymphoma.

The Qiagen DNeasy kit was used to extract genomic DNA both from unsorted PBMCs and from the negatively selected CD4+ and CD8+ fractions. TCR beta CDR3 regions were amplified by immunoSEQ multiplex PCR using primers annealing to V and J segments. Amplification bias was minimized using a synthetic immune receptor repertoire, and residual bias was removed computationally after sequencing. The original pipeline was this. Repertoire diversity was quantified as the Shannon entropy index using custom Python scripts. Unsorted, CD4+ and CD8+ repertoires were examined separately, except in combined analyses, for which CD4+ and CD8+ sequences were merged in silico. Clonal expansion was defined as at least a 2-fold frequency increase after treatment relative to C1D1, with a pseudocount of 0.5 for undetected baseline clones. Singleton clones were defined as clones with 0 or 1 copy at C1D1, and non-singleton clones were defined as clones with 2 or more copies. Clones expanded in unsorted samples were annotated as CD4+, CD8+ or unknown by matching protein sequences in sorted samples from the same patient. Wilcoxon tests on paired samples were used to test changes in diversity from C1D1 to C4D1. TCRdb holds this immuneACCESS table with in-frame rearrangements only. Some clones are missing; in checked studies, unresolved V genes explain under half, and the rest has no known cause. That table furnishes V, J and clone size, whereas the DNA furnished D and trimming. This sample gives roughly 20,000 clones in total; more than 80% of them show up just once. Around 7% of the sample is held by the ten biggest clonotypes.

On the study overall, not on this receptor specifically: Trial patients achieving complete response had baseline diversity similar to newly diagnosed patients, whereas partial responders and progressors had significantly lower diversity. Baseline TCR diversity was reported as lower in newly diagnosed patients than in healthy donors, and lower still in relapsed/refractory patients. Lower diversity was observed in patients in whom nivolumab was started less than 1 year after ASCT, and these patients were excluded from later analyses so that confounding by immune reconstitution would be avoided. The study was restricted to a single clinical trial cohort, and the causes of repertoire differences, possibly disease activity or prior therapy, were left undefined. A significant rise by C4D1 was seen in CD4+ but not CD8+ TCR diversity (p=0.0027 vs p=0.16), with the rise being most apparent in complete responders (p=0.02).

From V the trimming removes 5 bases and from J it removes 5 bases, while the gene matches leave 0 bases of the junction unaccounted for. CDR1 is given as LNHNV and CDR2 as YYDKDF, both from the germline V gene (reference sequence). The CDR3 starts with the cysteine, ends with the phenylalanine, and has 13 residues. Of the read, only the CDR3 DNA is kept; its 39 bases are in frame from base 1. The chain is assembled from TRBV15 and TRBJ1-6; 7 nucleotides in the junction match TRBD1. This sequence was found in a human donor with classical Hodgkin lymphoma. Sequencing was performed on CD8+ T cells from blood, taken before the fourth cycle of nivolumab. The CDR3 reads CATSDRDNSPLHF. The DNA is TGTGCCACCAGCGACAGGGATAATTCACCCCTCCACTTT.